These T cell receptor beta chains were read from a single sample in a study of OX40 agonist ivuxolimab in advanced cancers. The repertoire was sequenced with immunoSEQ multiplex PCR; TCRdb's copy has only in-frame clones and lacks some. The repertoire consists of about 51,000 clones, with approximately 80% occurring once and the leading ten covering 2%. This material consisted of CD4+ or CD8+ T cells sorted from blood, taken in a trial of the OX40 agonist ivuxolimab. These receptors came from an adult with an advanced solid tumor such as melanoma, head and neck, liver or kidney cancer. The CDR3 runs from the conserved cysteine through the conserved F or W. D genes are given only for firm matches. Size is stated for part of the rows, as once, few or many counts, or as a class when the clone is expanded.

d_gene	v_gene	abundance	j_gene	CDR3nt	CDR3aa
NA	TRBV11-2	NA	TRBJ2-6	TGTGCCAGCAGCAAAGACAGCTCTGGGGCCAACGTCCTGACTTTC	CASSKDSSGANVLTF
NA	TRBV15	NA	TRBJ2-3	TGTGCCACCAGCAGAGCCCAGGGAGGCACAGATACGCAGTATTTT	CATSRAQGGTDTQYF
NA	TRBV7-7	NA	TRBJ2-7	TGTGCTAGCAGCTTAGGTCCGGGACAAGTGAACGAGCAGTACTTC	CASSLGPGQVNEQYF
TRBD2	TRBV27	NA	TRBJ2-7	TGTGCCAGCAGGTCCCTGGGTAGCGGGAGCTACGAGCAGTACTTC	CASRSLGSGSYEQYF
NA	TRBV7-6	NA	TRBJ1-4	TGTGCCAGCAGCTTAGGAACAGGGCGAAATGAAAAACTGTTTTTT	CASSLGTGRNEKLFF
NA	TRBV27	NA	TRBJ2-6	TGTGCCAGCAGAAGAATCCTCTCTGGGGCCAACGTCCTGACTTTC	CASRRILSGANVLTF
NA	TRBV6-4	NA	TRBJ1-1	TGTGCCAGCAGTGCGGGGGGACAGAACACTGAAGCTTTCTTT	CASSAGGQNTEAFF
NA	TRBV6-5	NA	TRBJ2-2	TGTGCCAGCAGGGAGCGGAACACCGGGGAGCTGTTTTTT	CASRERNTGELFF
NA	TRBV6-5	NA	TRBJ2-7	TGTGCCAGCCGCAAAGGGCTTGAGACGTCCTACGAGCAGTACTTC	CASRKGLETSYEQYF
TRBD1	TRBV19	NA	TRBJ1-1	TGTGCCAGTAGTATAGGGGGACAGGGGGCGACTGAAGCTTTCTTT	CASSIGGQGATEAFF
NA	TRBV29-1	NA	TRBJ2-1	TGCAGCGTTGAAGCCCGGCTAGTTGGCGGTGAGCAGTTCTTC	CSVEARLVGGEQFF
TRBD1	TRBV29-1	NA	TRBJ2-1	TGCAGCGTGGGACAGGGGAATGAGCAGTTCTTC	CSVGQGNEQFF
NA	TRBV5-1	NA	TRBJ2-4	TGCGCCAGCAGCCCCCAGGATTGGGGAAACATTCAGTACTTC	CASSPQDWGNIQYF
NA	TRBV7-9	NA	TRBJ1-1	TGTGCCAGCAGCTTAAGGCGAGGGGGGACGAACACTGAAGCTTTCTTT	CASSLRRGGTNTEAFF
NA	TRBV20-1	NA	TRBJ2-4	TGCAGTGCGATTAAGGGATACATTCAGTACTTC	CSAIKGYIQYF
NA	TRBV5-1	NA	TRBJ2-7	TGCGCCAGCAGCTCCTCCTACGAGCAGTACTTC	CASSSSYEQYF
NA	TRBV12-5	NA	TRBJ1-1	TGTGCTAGTGGTTTGGTTCGAGAAGGCACTGAAGCTTTCTTT	CASGLVREGTEAFF
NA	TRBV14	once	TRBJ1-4	TGTGCCAGCAGCCGTTTGGACCAAACAAATGAAAAACTGTTTTTT	CASSRLDQTNEKLFF
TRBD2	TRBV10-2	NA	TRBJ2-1	TGCGCCAGCAGCCTGGGCCTAGCGGGAACTGAGCAGTTCTTC	CASSLGLAGTEQFF
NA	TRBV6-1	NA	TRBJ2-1	TGTGCCAGCAGTGGTCAGGGAGGATTTGATGAGCAGTTCTTC	CASSGQGGFDEQFF
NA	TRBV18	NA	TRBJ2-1	TGTGCCAGCTCACCTACCGGGACTTCAAACAATGAGCAGTTCTTC	CASSPTGTSNNEQFF
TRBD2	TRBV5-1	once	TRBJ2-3	TGCGCCAGCTGGCTAGCGGGAAAAGATACGCAGTATTTT	CASWLAGKDTQYF
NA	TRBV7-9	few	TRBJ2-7	TGTGCCAGCAGCTTAGGGACCTACGAGCAGTACTTC	CASSLGTYEQYF
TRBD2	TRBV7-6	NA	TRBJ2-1	TGTGCCAGCAGTCGTACTAGCGGGAGTTACAATGAGCAGTTCTTC	CASSRTSGSYNEQFF
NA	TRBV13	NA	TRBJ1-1	TGTGCCAGCAGCTTAGGCCTAGGGCGACGGAACACTGAAGCTTTCTTT	CASSLGLGRRNTEAFF
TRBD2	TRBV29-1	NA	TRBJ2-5	TGCAGCGTTGCTAGCGGGGGCCAAGAGACCCAGTACTTC	CSVASGGQETQYF
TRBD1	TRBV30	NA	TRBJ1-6	TGTGCCTGGGAGCCCGCAGGGGGTCGGAATTCACCCCTCCACTTT	CAWEPAGGRNSPLHF
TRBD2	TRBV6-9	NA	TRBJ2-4	TGTGCCAGCCGGGGGGGGGAAAAAAACATTCAGTACTTC	CASRGGEKNIQYF
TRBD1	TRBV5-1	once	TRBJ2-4	TGCGCCAGCAGCTTGGGACAGGGGGGAAACATTCAGTACTTC	CASSLGQGGNIQYF
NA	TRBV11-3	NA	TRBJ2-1	TGTGCCAGCAGCCGACCCGGCGGGTCCAATGAGCAGTTCTTC	CASSRPGGSNEQFF
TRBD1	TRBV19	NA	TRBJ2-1	TGTGCCAGTAGCCCGGGACAGGGGGGCCCTTACAATGAGCAGTTCTTC	CASSPGQGGPYNEQFF
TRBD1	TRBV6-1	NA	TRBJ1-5	TGTGCCAGCAGTGGACAGGGGATCCAGCCCCAGCATTTT	CASSGQGIQPQHF
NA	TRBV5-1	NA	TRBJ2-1	TGCGCCAGCAGCCCCAATCAGGGTTTATGGGAGCAGTTCTTC	CASSPNQGLWEQFF
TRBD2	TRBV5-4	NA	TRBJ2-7	TGTGCCAGCAGCTCAACCCGGGGGGGGAGGTACGAGCAGTACTTC	CASSSTRGGRYEQYF
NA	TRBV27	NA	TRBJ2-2	TGTGCCAGCACACTTTTGCCCCCGACCGGGGAGCTGTTTTTT	CASTLLPPTGELFF
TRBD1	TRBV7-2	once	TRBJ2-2	TGTGCCAGCAGCTCCAGGGGGACCTTCACCGGGGAGCTGTTTTTT	CASSSRGTFTGELFF
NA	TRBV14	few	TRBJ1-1	TGTGCCAGCAGCCAAGGGGTCCAAAGAAACACTGAAGCTTTCTTT	CASSQGVQRNTEAFF
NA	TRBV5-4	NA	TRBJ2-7	TGTGCCAGCAGCCCGGGGGGAAAGGGGGTAACCTACGAGCAGTACTTC	CASSPGGKGVTYEQYF
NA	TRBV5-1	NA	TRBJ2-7	TGCGCCAGCAGCTTGACAGGGCTCTACGAGCAGTACTTC	CASSLTGLYEQYF
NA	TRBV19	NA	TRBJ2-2	TGTGCCAGTAGCGCGGCAGGCCGGATCACCGGGGAGCTGTTTTTT	CASSAAGRITGELFF
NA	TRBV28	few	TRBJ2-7	TGTGCCAGCAGTTTGGGAGGAACAGGGTACGAGCAGTACTTC	CASSLGGTGYEQYF